The 21 T cell receptor beta chains reported below all come from one sample, sequenced in a study of CD8 T cells in ankylosing spondylitis. Notes on the study in general: Characteristic, it appeared, of ankylosing spondylitis blood was a TCR beta motif of roughly eight highly homologous variants.

These receptors have no identified antigens. TCRdb re-derived calls from the 5' RACE reads in MiXCR, one entry per CDR3 protein. The sample has about 540,000 distinct CDR3 sequences, about 13% seen once. The sample taken for sequencing was blood, either unsorted or a sorted T cell fraction (not recorded which). Receptors originate from a male donor with ankylosing spondylitis.

The chain combines TRBV20-1 with TRBJ1-2; D is unclear. V lost 6 bases and J 1 base, leaving 12 bases between the germline ends. The CDR3 sequence is 13 residues long. Per germline, CDR1 DFQATT and CDR2 SNEGSKA (reference sequence). The CDR3 coding sequence is TGCAGTGCAGAGGAAGGGATTAACTATGGCTACACCTTC. Translating it yields CSAEEGINYGYTF.

A few counts support this clonotype. The chain couples TRBV10-2 to TRBJ2-2; maybe TRBD2 (5 bases). The CDR3 contains 15 residues. The V gene lost 4 bases and the J gene lost 4 bases, with 13 bases spanning the gap. CDR1 WSHSY and CDR2 SAAADI come from the germline V gene. The CDR3, as DNA: TGCGCCAGCAGTGGAGAAGGGAGTCTCACCGGGGAGCTGTTTTTT. Amino acids: CASSGEGSLTGELFF.

This clonotype was recorded at least ten times. The chain has TRBV6-1 and TRBJ2-7, with 8 nucleotides matching TRBD1. There are 14 residues in the CDR3. The J segment lost 3 bases and the V segment lost 6 bases, leaving 7 bases of the junction unmatched. Germline V lookup: CDR1 MNHNS, CDR2 SASEGT. CDR3 in DNA: TGTGCCAGCAGCTCCGGACAGGGTTACTACGAGCAGTACGTC. Amino acid sequence: CASSSGQGYYEQYV.

This clonotype showed up just a few times. The chain uses TRBV18 and TRBJ2-1, with TRBD2 identical over 12 bases. Trimming cost V 3 bases and J 6 bases; bases outside gene matches: 6. The CDR3 sequence is 16 residues long. CDR1 and CDR2 (germline): KGHSH, LQKENI. CDR3 amino acids: CASSPRTSGKVNEQFF. In DNA, the CDR3 is TGTGCCAGCTCACCGAGGACTAGCGGGAAGGTCAATGAGCAGTTCTTC.

The V and J genes are TRBV6-1 and TRBJ1-2; D call uncertain. There are 16 residues in the CDR3. Trimming stripped 6 bases from V and 0 bases from J, with 17 bases between. Germline loops: CDR1 MNHNS, CDR2 SASEGT. DNA for the CDR3: TGTGCCAGCAGGACCGGAGGATGGGCTACTAACTATGGCTACACCTTC. Translated: CASRTGGWATNYGYTF.

This clonotype was seen a handful of times. The rearrangement links TRBV28 to TRBJ2-7; D is unresolved. The CDR3 sequence is 12 residues long. Per germline, CDR1 MDHEN and CDR2 SYDVKM. V was pared by 8 bases and J by 1 base, with 9 bases between. CDR3 coding DNA: TGTGCCAGCGGCGAGAGTTCCTACGAGCAGTACGTC. This gives the protein CASGESSYEQYV.

This clonotype was detected a few times. This chain joins TRBV5-1 and TRBJ2-1, with D perhaps assigned TRBD1 or TRBD2 (6 bases each). Trimming removed 5 bases at V and 5 bases at J, with 11 bases between. The CDR3 contains 13 residues. The V gene's germline CDR1 is SGHRS and CDR2 YFSETQ. CDR3 region: CASRQRGDNEQFF. Written as DNA, the CDR3 is TGCGCCAGCAGGCAAAGGGGGGACAATGAGCAGTTCTTC. The entire variable domain, with the rest obtained from reference TRBV5-1 and TRBJ2-1, is as follows: KAGVTQTPRYLIKTRGQQVTLSCSPISGHRSVSWYQQTPGQGLQFLFEYFSETQRNKGNFPGRFSGRQFSNSRSEMNVSTLELGDSALYLCASRQRGDNEQFFGPGTRLTVL.

This chain joins TRBV12-3 or TRBV12-4 and TRBJ2-7; D may be TRBD1 or TRBD2 (6 bases each). V lost 7 bases to trimming and J lost 3 bases, with 22 bases between them. The CDR3 contains 16 residues. The CDR3 reads CASTSGGGLKIYEQYF. CDR3 nucleotides: TGTGCCAGCACTTCCGGAGGGGGGCTCAAAATCTACGAGCAGTACTTC.

J is TRBJ1-1 and V is TRBV25-1; D gene ambiguous. V lost 3 bases to trimming and J lost 6 bases, with 5 bases between them. Germline assignment: CDR1 MGHDK and CDR2 SYGVNS. The CDR3 runs to 11 residues. As DNA, the CDR3 is TGTGCCAGCAGTGACCTCTCTGAAGCTTTCTTT. This gives the protein CASSDLSEAFF.

The V call is TRBV18, the J call TRBJ2-5; D perhaps matches TRBD1 (6 bases). Germline V CDR1 and CDR2: KGHSH, LQKENI. The length of the CDR3 is 13 residues. Deletions cut 5 bases from V and 5 bases from J, with 12 bases between. DNA of the CDR3: TGTGCCAGCTCATCCGGGACACGGGAGACCCAGTACTTC. Its translation is CASSSGTRETQYF. Full variable domain (missing parts from reference TRBV18 and TRBJ2-5): NAGVMQNPRHLVRRRGQEARLRCSPMKGHSHVYWYRQLPEEGLKFMVYLQKENIIDESGMPKERFSAEFPKEGPSILRIQQVVRGDSAAYFCASSSGTRETQYFGPGTRLLVL.

This sequence joins TRBV27 and TRBJ2-3; no clear D gene. V dropped 2 bases and J dropped 4 bases, with 19 bases sitting between them. The CDR3 runs to 17 residues. Germline-derived CDR1 and CDR2 are MNHEY and SMNVEV (reference sequence). The CDR3: CASSLLPGPGRPDTQYF. In nucleotides, the CDR3 is TGTGCCAGCAGTTTACTCCCCGGCCCCGGTCGGCCAGATACGCAGTATTTT.

The chain combines TRBV5-6 with TRBJ2-7; TRBD2 might be the D (6 bases). This CDR3 has 14 amino acids. Trimming cost V 4 bases and J 3 bases, with 14 bases left between them. The germline V gene has CDR1 SGHDT and CDR2 YYEEEE. For the CDR3, the DNA is TGTGCCAGCAGCCGGGCGGGAACCCTCTACGAGCAGTACGTC. As protein: CASSRAGTLYEQYV.

The rearrangement joins TRBV5-1 to TRBJ1-2, with D tentatively TRBD1 (6 bases). Trimming left V 3 bases short and J 8 bases short, with 11 bases between. The germline CDR1 and CDR2 sequences are SGHRS and YFSETQ. The CDR3 has 12 residues. CDR3 protein: CASSSNREGYTF. The CDR3 region has the DNA TGCGCCAGCAGCTCCAACAGGGAAGGCTACACCTTC. The variable domain in full, with the rest retrieved from reference TRBV5-1 and TRBJ1-2, is KAGVTQTPRYLIKTRGQQVTLSCSPISGHRSVSWYQQTPGQGLQFLFEYFSETQRNKGNFPGRFSGRQFSNSRSEMNVSTLELGDSALYLCASSSNREGYTFGSGTRLTVV.

This clonotype was counted between two and nine times. The gene calls are TRBV18 and TRBJ1-6, with no clear D. V was trimmed by 4 bases and J by 6 bases, leaving 13 bases between them. CDR1 is KGHSH and CDR2 is LQKENI in the germline V gene. This CDR3 comprises 15 residues. CDR3 nucleotides: TGTGCCAGCTCACAAGTCCAGGAGGTTAATTCACCCCTCCACTTT. Translating gives CASSQVQEVNSPLHF.

This clonotype was counted only a few times. J is TRBJ2-7 and V is TRBV15; 9 bases align to TRBD1. The CDR3 is 15 residues long. V shed 5 bases and J 1 base; nucleotides not matched to a gene: 6. Germline assignment: CDR1 LNHNV and CDR2 YYDKDF (reference sequence). The CDR3 region is CATSATGQGSYEQYF. In DNA form, the CDR3 reads TGTGCCACCAGCGCCACGGGACAGGGATCCTACGAGCAGTACTTC.

This clonotype was observed a few times. This rearrangement joins TRBV5-6 to TRBJ2-5; TRBD2 agrees at 8 bases. The length of the CDR3 is 14 residues. V dropped 8 bases and J dropped 2; count of bases not matched to a gene: 8. Germline CDR1 reads SGHDT; CDR2 reads YYEEEE. The CDR3 sequence: CASAVGLEQETQYF. As DNA, the CDR3 is TGTGCCAGTGCCGTGGGACTAGAACAAGAGACCCAGTACTTC.

The table lists this clonotype with a few counts. The gene calls are TRBV11-2 and TRBJ2-3; weak D call: TRBD2 (5 bases). The germline V gene encodes CDR1 SGHAT and CDR2 FQNNGV. The CDR3 totals 16 residues. Deletions cut 5 bases from V and 1 base from J, with 16 bases between. The CDR3 loop is CASSPLAWGGTDTQYF. CDR3 DNA: TGTGCCAGCAGCCCCCTGGCATGGGGAGGCACAGATACGCAGTATTTT.

This chain links TRBV3-1 with TRBJ1-5; D is possibly TRBD1 (5 bases). Germline V gene lookup returns CDR1 LGHDT and CDR2 YNNKEL (reference sequence). The CDR3 has 15 residues. The V gene lost 4 bases and the J gene lost 9 bases, with 19 bases spanning the gap. CDR3 nucleotide sequence: TGTGCCAGCAGCCCGAGGGACGGGAGTGAAGGGCCCCAGCATTTT. Amino acid sequence: CASSPRDGSEGPQHF.

This rearrangement joins TRBV7-2 to TRBJ2-3; D is ambiguous. There are 15 residues in the CDR3. Deletions cut 1 base from V and 4 bases from J, with 12 bases between. Germline lookup yields CDR1 SGHTA and CDR2 FQGNSA. In DNA form, the CDR3 reads TGTGCCAGCAGCTTAGGATTGGGCGAGGCAGATACGCAGTATTTT. This gives the protein CASSLGLGEADTQYF.

In its sample, this clonotype was seen a few times. CDR3 sequence: CASSVNADNEQFF. CDR3 nucleotides: TGTGCCAGCAGCGTAAACGCTGACAATGAGCAGTTCTTC. The V call is TRBV9, the J call TRBJ2-1; D uncertain. Trimming removed 1 base at V and 5 bases at J, with 7 bases between. CDR3 length: 13 amino acids. CDR1 SGDLS and CDR2 YYNGEE come from the germline V gene. The full variable domain, rest sourced from reference TRBV9 and TRBJ2-1, is DSGVTQTPKHLITATGQRVTLRCSPRSGDLSVYWYQQSLDQGLQFLIQYYNGEERAKGNILERFSAQQFPDLHSELNLSSLELGDSALYFCASSVNADNEQFFGPGTRLTVL.

The genes are TRBV21-1 and TRBJ1-2; TRBD1 is the table's D call and was not checked against the DNA. TRBV21-1 is labeled a pseudogene. The CDR3 spans 17 residues. The CDR3 nucleotides are TGTGCCAGCAGGAAGGGGGCCAGGGAGGCCCCCTGCTATGGCTACACCTTC. Protein sequence: CASRKGAREAPCYGYTF.